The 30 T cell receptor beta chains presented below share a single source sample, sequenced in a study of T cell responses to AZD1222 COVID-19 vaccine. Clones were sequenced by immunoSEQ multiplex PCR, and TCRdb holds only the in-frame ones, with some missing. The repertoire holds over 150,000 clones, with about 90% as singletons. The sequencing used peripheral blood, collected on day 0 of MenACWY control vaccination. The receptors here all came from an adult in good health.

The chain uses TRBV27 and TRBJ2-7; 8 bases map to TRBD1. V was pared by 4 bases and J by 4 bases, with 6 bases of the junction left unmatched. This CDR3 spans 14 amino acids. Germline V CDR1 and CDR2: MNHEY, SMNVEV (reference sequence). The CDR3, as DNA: TGTGCCAGCAGTTCTAAGGACAGGGAGTACGAGCAGTACGTC. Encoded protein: CASSSKDREYEQYV.

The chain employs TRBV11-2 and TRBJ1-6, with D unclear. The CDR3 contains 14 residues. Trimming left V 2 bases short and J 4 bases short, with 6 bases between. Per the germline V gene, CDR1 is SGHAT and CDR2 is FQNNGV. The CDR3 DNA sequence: TGTGCCAGCAGCTTATTAGGGTATAATTCACCCCTCCACTTT. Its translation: CASSLLGYNSPLHF.

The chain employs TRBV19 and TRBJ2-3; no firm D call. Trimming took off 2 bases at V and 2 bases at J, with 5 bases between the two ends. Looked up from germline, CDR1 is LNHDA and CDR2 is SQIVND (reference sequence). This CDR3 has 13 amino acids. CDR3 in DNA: TGTGCCAGTAGTATAACGTTCACAGATACGCAGTATTTT. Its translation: CASSITFTDTQYF.

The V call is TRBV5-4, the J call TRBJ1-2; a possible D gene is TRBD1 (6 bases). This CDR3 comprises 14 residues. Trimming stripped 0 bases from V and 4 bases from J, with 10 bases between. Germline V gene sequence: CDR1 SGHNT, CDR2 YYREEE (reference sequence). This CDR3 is CASSLDRVAYGYTF. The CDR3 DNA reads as TGTGCCAGCAGCTTGGACAGGGTAGCCTATGGCTACACCTTC.

CDR3 DNA: TGTGCCAGCAGCGTAGGGTCTGGGGAGCTGTTTTTT. Its translation is CASSVGSGELFF. The V call is TRBV9, the J call TRBJ2-2; the D is unclear. The length of the CDR3 is 12 residues. Germline V lookup: CDR1 SGDLS, CDR2 YYNGEE. V was clipped by 0 bases and J by 8 bases, with 5 bases between them.

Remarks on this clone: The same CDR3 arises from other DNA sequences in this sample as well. CDR3 bases: TGTGCCAGCAGTTTAAACACCGGGGAGCTGTTTTTT. It yields the protein CASSLNTGELFF. The chain joins TRBV27 to TRBJ2-2; unclear D gene. V was shortened by 2 bases and J by 2 bases, with 0 bases between the two germline ends. Germline CDR1 and CDR2: MNHEY and SMNVEV (reference sequence). This CDR3 has 12 residues.

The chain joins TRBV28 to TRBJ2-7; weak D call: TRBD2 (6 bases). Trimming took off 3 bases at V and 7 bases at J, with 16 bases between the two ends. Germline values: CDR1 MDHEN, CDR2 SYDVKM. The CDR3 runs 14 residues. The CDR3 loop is CASSFYTGSEEQYV. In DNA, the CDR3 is TGTGCCAGCAGTTTCTATACCGGGAGCGAAGAGCAGTACGTC.

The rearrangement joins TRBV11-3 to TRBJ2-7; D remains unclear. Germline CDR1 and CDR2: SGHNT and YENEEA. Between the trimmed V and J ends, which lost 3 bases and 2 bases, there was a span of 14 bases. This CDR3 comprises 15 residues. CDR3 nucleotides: TGTGCCAGCAGCTTTCTCCTGGGCATGACCTACGAGCAGTACTTC. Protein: CASSFLLGMTYEQYF.

The CDR3 region has the DNA TGCGCCGGACTTTGGACAGGGAGGTTAGATCAGCCCCAGCATTTT. Amino acids: CAGLWTGRLDQPQHF. The gene calls are TRBV23-1 and TRBJ1-5, with TRBD1 identical over 8 bases. TRBV23-1 is assigned to the ORF class and has an uncertain function. The CDR3 extends over 15 amino acids. J gave up 5 bases and V 11 bases, and 14 bases lay outside the gene matches.

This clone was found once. In DNA, the CDR3 is TGTGCCAGCAGGCGGGGTTGGCAAGCTTTCTTT. As protein: CASRRGWQAFF. The chain is built from TRBV2 and TRBJ1-1; D gene unclear. Trimming shortened V by 6 bases and J by 9 bases, and 11 bases separated the two germline ends. The CDR3 extends over 11 amino acids. Germline-derived CDR1 and CDR2 are SNHLY and FYNNEI.

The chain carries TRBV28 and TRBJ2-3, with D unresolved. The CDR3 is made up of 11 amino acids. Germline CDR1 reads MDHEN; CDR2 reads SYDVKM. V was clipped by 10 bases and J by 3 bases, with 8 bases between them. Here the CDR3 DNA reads TGTGCCATCCTCGGGACAGATACGCAGTATTTT. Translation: CAILGTDTQYF.

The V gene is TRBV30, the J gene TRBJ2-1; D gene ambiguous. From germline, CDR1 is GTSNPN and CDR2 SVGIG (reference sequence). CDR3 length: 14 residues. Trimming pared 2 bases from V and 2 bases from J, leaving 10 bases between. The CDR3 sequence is CAWSLVGPYNEQFF. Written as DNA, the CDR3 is TGTGCCTGGAGTCTTGTGGGCCCCTACAATGAGCAGTTCTTC.

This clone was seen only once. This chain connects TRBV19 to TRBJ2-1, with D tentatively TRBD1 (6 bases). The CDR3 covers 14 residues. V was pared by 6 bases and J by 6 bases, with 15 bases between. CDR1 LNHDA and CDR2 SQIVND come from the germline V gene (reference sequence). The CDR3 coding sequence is TGTGCCAGTAGAATCCCAGGGGCGATCAATGAGCAGTTCTTC. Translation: CASRIPGAINEQFF.

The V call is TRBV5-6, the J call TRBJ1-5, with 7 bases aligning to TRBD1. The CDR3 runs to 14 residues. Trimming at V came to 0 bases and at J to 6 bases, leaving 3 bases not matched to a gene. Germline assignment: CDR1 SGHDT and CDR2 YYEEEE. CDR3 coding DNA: TGTGCCAGCAGCTTGGGACAGGGTGGTCAGCCCCAGCATTTT. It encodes CASSLGQGGQPQHF.

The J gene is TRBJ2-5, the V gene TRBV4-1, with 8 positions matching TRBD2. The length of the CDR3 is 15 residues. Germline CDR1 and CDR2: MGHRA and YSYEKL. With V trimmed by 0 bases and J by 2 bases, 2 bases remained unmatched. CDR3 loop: CASSQDGTRQETQYF. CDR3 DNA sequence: TGCGCCAGCAGCCAAGATGGGACTAGACAAGAGACCCAGTACTTC.

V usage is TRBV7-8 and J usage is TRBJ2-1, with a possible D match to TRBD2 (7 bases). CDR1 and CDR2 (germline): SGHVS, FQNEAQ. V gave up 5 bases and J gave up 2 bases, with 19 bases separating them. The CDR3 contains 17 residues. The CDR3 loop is CASSRTAGAATYNEQFF. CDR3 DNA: TGTGCCAGCAGCCGAACCGCGGGGGCGGCTACCTACAATGAGCAGTTCTTC.

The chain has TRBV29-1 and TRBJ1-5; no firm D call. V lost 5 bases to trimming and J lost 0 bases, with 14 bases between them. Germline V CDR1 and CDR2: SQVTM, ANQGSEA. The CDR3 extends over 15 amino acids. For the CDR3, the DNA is TGCAGCGTTAAAGGAGAGGACCTTAGCAATCAGCCCCAGCATTTT. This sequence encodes CSVKGEDLSNQPQHF.

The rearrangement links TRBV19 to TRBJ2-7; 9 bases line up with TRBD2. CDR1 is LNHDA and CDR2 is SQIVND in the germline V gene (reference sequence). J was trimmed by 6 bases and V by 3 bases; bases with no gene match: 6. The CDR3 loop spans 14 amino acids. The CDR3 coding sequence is TGTGCCAGTAGTATCTCTAGCGGGGATGGCGAGCAGTACTTC. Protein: CASSISSGDGEQYF. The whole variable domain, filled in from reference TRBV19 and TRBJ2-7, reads DGGITQSPKYLFRKEGQNVTLSCEQNLNHDAMYWYRQDPGQGLRLIYYSQIVNDFQKGDIAEGYSVSREKKESFPLTVTSAQKNPTAFYLCASSISSGDGEQYFGPGTRLTVT.

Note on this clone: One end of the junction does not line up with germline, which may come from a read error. The DNA for the CDR3 is TGTGCTAGTGGTTTGCCCCGGTCGGCTATCTTT. Translating gives CASGLPRSAIF. The gene calls are TRBV12-5 and TRBJ1-1; no clear D gene. Germline assignment: CDR1 LGHNT and CDR2 FRNRAP. The CDR3 is made up of 11 amino acids.

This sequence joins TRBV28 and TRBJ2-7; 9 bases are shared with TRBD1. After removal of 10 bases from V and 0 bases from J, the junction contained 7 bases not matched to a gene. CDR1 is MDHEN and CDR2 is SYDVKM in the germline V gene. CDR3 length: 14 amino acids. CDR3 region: CATVGQGYSYEQYF. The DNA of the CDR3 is TGTGCCACCGTGGGACAGGGCTACTCCTACGAGCAGTACTTC.

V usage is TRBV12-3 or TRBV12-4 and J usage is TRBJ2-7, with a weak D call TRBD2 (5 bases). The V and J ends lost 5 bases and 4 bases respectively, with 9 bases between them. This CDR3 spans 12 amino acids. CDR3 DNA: TGTGCCAGCAGTCGAAGGACTTACGAGCAGTACTTC. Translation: CASSRRTYEQYF.

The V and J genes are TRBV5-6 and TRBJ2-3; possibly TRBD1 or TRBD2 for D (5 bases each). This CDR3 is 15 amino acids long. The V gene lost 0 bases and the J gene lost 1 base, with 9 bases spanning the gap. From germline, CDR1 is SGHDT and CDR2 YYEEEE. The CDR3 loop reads CASSLVVGGTDTQYF. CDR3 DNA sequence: TGTGCCAGCAGCTTGGTGGTGGGGGGCACAGATACGCAGTATTTT.

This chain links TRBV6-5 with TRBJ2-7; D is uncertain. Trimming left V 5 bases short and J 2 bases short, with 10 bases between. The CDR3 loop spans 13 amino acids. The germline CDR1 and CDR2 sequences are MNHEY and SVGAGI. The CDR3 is CASSISRTYEQYV. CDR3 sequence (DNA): TGTGCCAGCAGTATTTCAAGAACCTACGAGCAGTACGTC.

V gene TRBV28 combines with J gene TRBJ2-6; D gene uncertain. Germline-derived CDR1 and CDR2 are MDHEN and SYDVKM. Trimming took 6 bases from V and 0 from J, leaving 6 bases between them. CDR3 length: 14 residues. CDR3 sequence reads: CASRGISGANVLTF. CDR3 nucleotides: TGTGCCAGCAGAGGGATCTCTGGGGCCAACGTCCTGACTTTC.

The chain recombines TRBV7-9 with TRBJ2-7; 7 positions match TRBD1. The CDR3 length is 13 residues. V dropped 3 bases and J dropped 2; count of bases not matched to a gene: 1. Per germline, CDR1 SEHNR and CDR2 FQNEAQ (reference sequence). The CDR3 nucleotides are TGTGCCAGCAGCTTCGGACAGGCCTACGAGCAGTACGTC. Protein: CASSFGQAYEQYV.

The CDR3 loop reads CASSRSGVNQPQHF. The CDR3 bases are TGTGCCAGCAGCAGGTCAGGAGTCAATCAGCCCCAGCATTTT. The genes are TRBV11-2 and TRBJ1-5, with D unclear. The germline CDR1 and CDR2 sequences are SGHAT and FQNNGV. There are 14 residues in the CDR3. V lost 5 bases, J lost 3 bases, and 11 bases lay in between.

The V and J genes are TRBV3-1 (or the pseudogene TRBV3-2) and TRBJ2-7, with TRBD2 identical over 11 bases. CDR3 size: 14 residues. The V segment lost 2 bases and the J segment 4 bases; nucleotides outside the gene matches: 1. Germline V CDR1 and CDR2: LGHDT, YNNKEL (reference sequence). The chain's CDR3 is CASSQTSGGYEQYV. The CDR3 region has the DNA TGTGCCAGCAGCCAAACTAGCGGGGGTTACGAGCAGTACGTC.

The CDR3 DNA sequence: TGTGCCAGCAGCTCCCGCAGCGCAACTAATGAAAAACTGTTTTTT. Protein product: CASSSRSATNEKLFF. The V and J genes are TRBV11-3 and TRBJ1-4; D uncertain. Germline-derived CDR1 and CDR2 are SGHNT and YENEEA. V was trimmed by 4 bases and J by 0 bases, leaving 9 bases between them. CDR3 length equals 15 residues.

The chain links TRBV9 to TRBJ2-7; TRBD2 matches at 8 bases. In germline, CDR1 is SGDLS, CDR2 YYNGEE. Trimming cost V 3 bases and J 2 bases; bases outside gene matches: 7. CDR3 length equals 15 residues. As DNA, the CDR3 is TGTGCCAGCAGCGCGGGGAGCGGGGGTCCCTACGAGCAGTACTTC. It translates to CASSAGSGGPYEQYF.

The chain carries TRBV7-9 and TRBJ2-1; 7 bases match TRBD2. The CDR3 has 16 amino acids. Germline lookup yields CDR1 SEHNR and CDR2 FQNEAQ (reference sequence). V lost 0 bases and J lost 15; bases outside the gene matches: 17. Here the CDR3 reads CASSLALGGTPIDTFF. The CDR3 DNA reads TGTGCCAGCAGCTTAGCCCTCGGGGGGACCCCCATCGACACGTTCTTC.